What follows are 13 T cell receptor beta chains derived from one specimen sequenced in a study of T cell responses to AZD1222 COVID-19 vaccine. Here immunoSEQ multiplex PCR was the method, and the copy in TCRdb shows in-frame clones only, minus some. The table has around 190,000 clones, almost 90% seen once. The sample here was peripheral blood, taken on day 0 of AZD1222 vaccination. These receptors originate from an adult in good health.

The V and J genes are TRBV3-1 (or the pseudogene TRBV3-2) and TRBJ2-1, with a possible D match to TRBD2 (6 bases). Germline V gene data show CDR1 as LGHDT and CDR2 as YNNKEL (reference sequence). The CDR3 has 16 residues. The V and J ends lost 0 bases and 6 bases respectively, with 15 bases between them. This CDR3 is CASSQDWGERGNEQFF. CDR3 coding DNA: TGTGCCAGCAGCCAAGATTGGGGGGAGAGAGGCAATGAGCAGTTCTTC.

For the CDR3, the DNA is TGTGCCAGCAGCCCCCGACTAGCTGAGCAGTTCTTC. This encodes CASSPRLAEQFF. The chain has TRBV3-1 (or the pseudogene TRBV3-2) and TRBJ2-1; TRBD2 agrees at 7 bases. The length of the CDR3 is 12 residues. Germline V CDR1 and CDR2: LGHDT, YNNKEL (reference sequence). The ends lost 4 bases at V and 9 bases at J; junction bases unmatched: 3.

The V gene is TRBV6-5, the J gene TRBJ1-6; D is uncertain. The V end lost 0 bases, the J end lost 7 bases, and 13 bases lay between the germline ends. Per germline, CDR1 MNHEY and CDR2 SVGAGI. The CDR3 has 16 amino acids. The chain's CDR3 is CASSYSPGRRNSPLHF. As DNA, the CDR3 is TGTGCCAGCAGTTACTCCCCCGGGCGAAGAAATTCACCCCTCCACTTT.

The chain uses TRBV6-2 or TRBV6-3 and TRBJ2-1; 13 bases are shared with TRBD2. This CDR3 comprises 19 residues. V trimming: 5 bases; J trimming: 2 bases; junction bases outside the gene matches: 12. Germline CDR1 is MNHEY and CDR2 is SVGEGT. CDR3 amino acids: CASSGSGLAGVFAYNEQFF. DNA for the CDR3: TGTGCCAGCAGTGGGAGCGGACTAGCGGGAGTGTTCGCCTACAATGAGCAGTTCTTC.

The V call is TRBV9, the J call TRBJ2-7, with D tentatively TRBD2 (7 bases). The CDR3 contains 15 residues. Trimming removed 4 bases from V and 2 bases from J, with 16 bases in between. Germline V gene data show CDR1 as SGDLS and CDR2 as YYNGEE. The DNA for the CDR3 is TGTGCCAGCAGCCCTCGGGGGGCCAACGCCTACGAGCAGTACTTC. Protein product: CASSPRGANAYEQYF. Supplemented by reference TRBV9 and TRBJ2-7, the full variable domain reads DSGVTQTPKHLITATGQRVTLRCSPRSGDLSVYWYQQSLDQGLQFLIQYYNGEERAKGNILERFSAQQFPDLHSELNLSSLELGDSALYFCASSPRGANAYEQYFGPGTRLTVT.

The CDR3 spells CASSESGTVNYGYTF. The CDR3 DNA reads as TGTGCCAGCAGTGAGTCCGGGACAGTGAACTATGGCTACACCTTC. The V gene is TRBV25-1, the J gene TRBJ1-2; the match to TRBD1 covers 7 bases. V trimming: 3 bases; J trimming: 2 bases; junction bases outside the gene matches: 6. The CDR3 loop spans 15 amino acids. Germline-derived CDR1 and CDR2 are MGHDK and SYGVNS.

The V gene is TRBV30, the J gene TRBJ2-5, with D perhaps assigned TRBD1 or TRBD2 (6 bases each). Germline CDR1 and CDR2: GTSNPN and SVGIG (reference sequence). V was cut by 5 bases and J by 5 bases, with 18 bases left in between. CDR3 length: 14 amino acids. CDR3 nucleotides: TGTGCCTGGCGACCGATTACAGGGAGGGAGACCCAGTACTTC. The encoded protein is CAWRPITGRETQYF. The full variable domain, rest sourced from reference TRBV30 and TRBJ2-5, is SQTIHQWPATLVQPVGSPLSLECTVEGTSNPNLYWYRQAAGRGLQLLFYSVGIGQISSEVPQNLSASRPQDRQFILSSKKLLLSDSGFYLCAWRPITGRETQYFGPGTRLLVL.

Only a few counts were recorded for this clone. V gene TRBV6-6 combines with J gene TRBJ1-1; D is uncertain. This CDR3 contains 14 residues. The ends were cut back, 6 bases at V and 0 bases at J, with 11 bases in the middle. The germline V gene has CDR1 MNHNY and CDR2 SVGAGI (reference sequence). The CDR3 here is CASSPRVMNTEAFF. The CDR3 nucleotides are TGTGCCAGCAGCCCTCGGGTCATGAACACTGAAGCTTTCTTT.

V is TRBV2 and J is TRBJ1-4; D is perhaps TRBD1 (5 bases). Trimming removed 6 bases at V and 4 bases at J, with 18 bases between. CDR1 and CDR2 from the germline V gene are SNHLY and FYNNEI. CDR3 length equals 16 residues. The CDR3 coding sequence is TGTGCCAGCAGACCCGGGACTCCCCAGGGTAATGAAAAACTGTTTTTT. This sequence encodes CASRPGTPQGNEKLFF.

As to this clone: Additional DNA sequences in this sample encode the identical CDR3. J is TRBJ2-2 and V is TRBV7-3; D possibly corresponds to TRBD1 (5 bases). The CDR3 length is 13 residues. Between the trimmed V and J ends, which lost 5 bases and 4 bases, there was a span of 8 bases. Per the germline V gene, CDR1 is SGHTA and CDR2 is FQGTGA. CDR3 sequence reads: CASSPDSTGELFF. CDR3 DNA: TGTGCCAGCAGCCCCGACAGCACCGGGGAGCTGTTTTTT.

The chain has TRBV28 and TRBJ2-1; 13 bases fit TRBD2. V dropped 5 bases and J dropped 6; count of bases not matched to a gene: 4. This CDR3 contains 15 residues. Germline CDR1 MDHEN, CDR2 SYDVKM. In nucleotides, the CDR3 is TGTGCCAGCAGTCCGCGACTAGCGGGAGGCAATGAGCAGTTCTTC. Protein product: CASSPRLAGGNEQFF.

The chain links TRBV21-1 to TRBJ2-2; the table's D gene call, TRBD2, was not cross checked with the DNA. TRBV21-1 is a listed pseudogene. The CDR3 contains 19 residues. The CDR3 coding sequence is TGTGCCAGCAGCAAAGCCTTTTCTCGAGTCCCAACCGCTTGCGGGGAGCTGTTTTTT. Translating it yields CASSKAFSRVPTACGELFF.

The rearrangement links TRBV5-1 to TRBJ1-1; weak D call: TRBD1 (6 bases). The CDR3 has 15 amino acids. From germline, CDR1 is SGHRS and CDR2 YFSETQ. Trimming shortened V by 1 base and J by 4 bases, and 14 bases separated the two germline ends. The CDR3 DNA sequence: TGCGCCAGCAGCTTGTATGGCCCCAGGGGCACTGAAGCTTTCTTT. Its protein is CASSLYGPRGTEAFF.